What follows is one TCR beta chain and its context. Its antigen remains unidentified. Replicate PCRs run on sorted subsets employed roughly 190 ng DNA, 25,000 to 35,000 T cell genomes. Libraries were prepared by immunoSEQ multiplex PCR; TCRdb keeps only in-frame clonotypes and omits some of them. Of about 2.2 million clones in the sample, 85% to 95% were seen once. The data were obtained in a study of shared clonotypes between healthy human individuals. Study findings and constraints: On the whole, naive subsets had larger estimated richness than memory subsets had. Clonotypes that were shared across four donors made up about 4.5% of naive CD4 clonotypes.

CD8 cells classed as naive were CD45RO-negative and positively selected for CCR7, excluding terminally differentiated effector memory CD45RA+ cells. CDR3 length: 17 amino acids. Deletions cut 6 bases from V and 4 bases from J, with 23 bases between. Germline-derived CDR1 and CDR2 are MGHDK and SYGVNS. Sequencing was performed on naive CD8+ T cells from PBMCs. J is TRBJ2-3 and V is TRBV25-1, with D perhaps TRBD2 (6 bases). The sequence came from a man between 18 and 29 years old in good health. Some clones in this sample may be carry-over from other donors' samples. CDR3 in DNA: TGTGCCAGCAGGAGTTTCGCGGGAAACAGCCGAGCAGATACGCAGTATTTT. It specifies CASRSFAGNSRADTQYF.